These T cell receptor beta chains were read from a single sample in a study of blood T cell repertoires in COVID-19. Clones were read by immunoSEQ multiplex PCR, and TCRdb kept only the in-frame ones, dropping some. This table has about 190,000 clones, roughly 89% appearing once. Sequencing was performed on PBMCs or T cells enriched from blood (not recorded which). The receptors here all came from a woman aged 25 to 39 who had been exposed to COVID-19. Each CDR3 is given with its conserved first and last residue. A D gene is named only where the DNA matches it firmly. Clone size is shown for a subset of rows, as once, few, many or a class of expanded clone.

.	TRBJ2-7	TRBD1	TRBV19	TGTGCCAGTAGTCCGACAGGGACCTACGAGCAGTACTTC	CASSPTGTYEQYF
.	TRBJ2-2	.	TRBV9	TGTGCCAGCAGCAACCGGACAGACTACACCGTAGGGGAGCTGTTTTTT	CASSNRTDYTVGELFF
.	TRBJ2-3	TRBD2	TRBV9	TGTGCCAGCAGCGTATCGGGACTAGCGGGGGGTGAGGCAGATACGCAGTATTTT	CASSVSGLAGGEADTQYF
once	TRBJ2-1	TRBD2	TRBV3-1/TRBV3-2	TGTGCCAGCAGCCGCAGACTAGCGGGGGACACCGACCAGCAGTTCTTC	CASSRRLAGDTDQQFF
.	TRBJ2-2	TRBD2	TRBV7-7	TGTGCTAGCAGCTCCATCGCGGGGGGGAGGGGGGTCGGGGAGCTGTTTTTT	CASSSIAGGRGVGELFF
few	TRBJ1-1	TRBD1	TRBV29-1	TGCAGCGTTGGGACAGGGCGGAACACTGAAGCTTTCTTT	CSVGTGRNTEAFF
once	TRBJ1-3	.	TRBV9	TGTGCCAGCGGAGGTGGCGGAAACACCATATATTTT	CASGGGGNTIYF
.	TRBJ1-3	.	TRBV18	TGTGCCAGCTCACCTGACTTAACTGGAAACACCATATATTTT	CASSPDLTGNTIYF
.	TRBJ1-2	TRBD1	TRBV7-2	TGTGCCAGCACCTGGCAGGGGGTGAACTATGGCTACACCTTC	CASTWQGVNYGYTF
few	TRBJ2-1	TRBD2	TRBV10-3	TGTGCCATCAGTGTCCGGGGGGAGGACAATGAGCAGTTCTTC	CAISVRGEDNEQFF
.	TRBJ1-1	.	TRBV9	TGTGCCAGCTCCCGACAGGAAAACACTGAAGCTTTCTTT	CASSRQENTEAFF
.	TRBJ1-5	.	TRBV10-3	TGTGCCATCAGTGACAGGGTTTTTCAGCCCCAGCATTTT	CAISDRVFQPQHF
few	TRBJ2-7	.	TRBV29-1	TGCAGCGTTGACAGGCTGCGCTACGAGCAGTACTTC	CSVDRLRYEQYF
.	TRBJ1-1	.	TRBV25-1	TGTGCCAGCAGTGCGATTAGTAGGAACACTGAAGCTTTCTTT	CASSAISRNTEAFF
few	TRBJ2-4	.	TRBV10-1	TGCGCCAGCAACAAGTATACAGGGGAGGTTCGGCGGGCCAAAAACATTCAGTACTTC	CASNKYTGEVRRAKNIQYF